One T cell receptor (beta chain) is described in this entry. The entry originates in a study of blood T cell repertoires in COVID-19. Study overall: Whether acute or convalescent, the COVID-19 samples came from the United States, Italy and Spain. From T cells, B-cell-depleted T cells, or PBMCs came the material, which was cDNA or gDNA.

Per the authors' pipeline: By means of reference gene primer amplification, nucleated cell counts were estimated. Method: immunoSEQ multiplex PCR; TCRdb's copy keeps in-frame clones and lacks some. Clone size and the V and J calls come from that table; the DNA yielded D and trimming. This sample carries a few hundred thousand clones, roughly 87% of them seen once, and the ten largest clones take more than 2%. Germline loops: CDR1 SGHRS, CDR2 YFSETQ. V trimming: 5 bases; J trimming: 1 base; junction bases outside the gene matches: 7. CDR3 length: 15 residues. The chain employs TRBV5-1 and TRBJ2-7; 9 bases are a match to TRBD1. The receptor comes from a man aged 18 to 30 with active or convalescent COVID-19. The sequencing sample was made of peripheral blood. The CDR3 nucleotides read TGCGCCAGCAGACCTACAGGGGGCAAGTCCTACGAGCAGTACTTC. It encodes CASRPTGGKSYEQYF.